These 25 T cell receptor beta chains share one sample of origin, sequenced in a study of blood T cell repertoires in COVID-19. TCRdb's table, derived via immunoSEQ multiplex PCR, lists solely in-frame clones and lacks some. The table has 95,000 to 120,000 clones, roughly 80% seen once; the top ten hold about 1.6%. Sequencing input: peripheral blood. The receptor source for this set is a man aged 50 to 59 with acute or convalescent COVID-19.

The count of this clone is one. The chain carries TRBV19 and TRBJ1-1, with 7 bases fitting TRBD1. Germline CDR1 is LNHDA and CDR2 is SQIVND (reference sequence). This CDR3 is 15 amino acids long. The trim removed 5 bases at V and 0 bases at J, leaving 6 bases unmatched. The CDR3 DNA reads as TGTGCCAGTAGTGAGGGACAGACTTTGAACACTGAAGCTTTCTTT. Amino acid sequence: CASSEGQTLNTEAFF.

CDR3: CASSWTGGRGAFF. The CDR3, as DNA: TGTGCCAGCAGTTGGACAGGGGGAAGGGGAGCTTTCTTT. The chain is built from TRBV12-3 or TRBV12-4 and TRBJ1-1, with TRBD1 identical over 10 bases. This CDR3 is built from 13 residues. V shed 4 bases and J 10 bases; nucleotides not matched to a gene: 6.

V is TRBV27 and J is TRBJ1-3; D gene unclear. V was clipped by 2 bases and J by 2 bases, with 7 bases between them. CDR1 MNHEY and CDR2 SMNVEV come from the germline V gene (reference sequence). CDR3 size: 14 residues. CDR3 sequence (DNA): TGTGCCAGCAGTTTAGAAGCTGCTGGAAACACCATATATTTT. Protein: CASSLEAAGNTIYF.

The gene calls are TRBV19 and TRBJ1-1, with 8 bases fitting TRBD1. Germline lookup yields CDR1 LNHDA and CDR2 SQIVND (reference sequence). After removal of 5 bases from V and 2 bases from J, the junction contained 4 bases not matched to a gene. The CDR3 has 14 amino acids. The CDR3 coding sequence is TGTGCCAGTAGTTACAGGGGGATTAACACTGAAGCTTTCTTT. It translates to CASSYRGINTEAFF. Full variable domain (rest looked up from reference TRBV19 and TRBJ1-1): DGGITQSPKYLFRKEGQNVTLSCEQNLNHDAMYWYRQDPGQGLRLIYYSQIVNDFQKGDIAEGYSVSREKKESFPLTVTSAQKNPTAFYLCASSYRGINTEAFFGQGTRLTVV.

The rearrangement links TRBV7-3 to TRBJ2-3; D is possibly TRBD2 (5 bases). CDR3 length: 13 residues. Germline V gene data show CDR1 as SGHTA and CDR2 as FQGTGA. The V end was cut by 4 bases, the J end by 4 bases, with 9 bases between. The CDR3 DNA is TGTGCCAGCAGCTCCGGAGGCTCAGATACGCAGTATTTT. This encodes CASSSGGSDTQYF.

The rearrangement uses TRBV9 and TRBJ2-3; D is possibly TRBD2 (6 bases). V dropped 0 bases and J dropped 7 bases, with 12 bases sitting between them. The CDR3 loop spans 14 amino acids. Germline V gene data show CDR1 as SGDLS and CDR2 as YYNGEE. CDR3 sequence: CASSVGVSGNTQYF. The CDR3 DNA reads TGTGCCAGCAGCGTAGGTGTTAGCGGAAATACGCAGTATTTT.

Only one count was recorded for this clone. The chain employs TRBV10-3 and TRBJ1-3; D call uncertain. CDR3 size: 15 residues. Per the germline V gene, CDR1 is ENHRY and CDR2 is SYGVKD. Trimming took off 10 bases at V and 0 bases at J, with 16 bases between the two ends. The CDR3 reads CASSRELSSGNTIYF. CDR3 coding DNA: TGTGCCAGCAGCCGGGAGCTGAGCTCTGGAAACACCATATATTTT.

The V and J genes are TRBV10-2 and TRBJ1-6; 7 bases are shared with TRBD1. V trimming: 4 bases; J trimming: 1 base; junction bases outside the gene matches: 10. The CDR3 is made up of 18 amino acids. Germline V gene lookup returns CDR1 WSHSY and CDR2 SAAADI. Written as DNA, the CDR3 is TGCGCCAGCAGTGGAACCACAGGGGCTTCATCCTATAATTCACCCCTCCACTTT. Amino acids: CASSGTTGASSYNSPLHF.

The J gene is TRBJ1-3, the V gene TRBV2; 7 bases align to TRBD1. V lost 6 bases, J lost 0 bases, and 8 bases stayed unmatched. CDR3 length equals 16 residues. Germline loops: CDR1 SNHLY, CDR2 FYNNEI. CDR3 sequence reads: CASSPERDSSGNTIYF. The CDR3, as DNA: TGTGCCAGCAGCCCTGAGAGGGACAGCTCTGGAAACACCATATATTTT.

CDR3 residues: CASSFGEIGDYTEAFF. CDR3 coding DNA: TGTGCCAGCAGCTTTGGGGAGATCGGGGACTACACTGAAGCTTTCTTT. The V call is TRBV5-4, the J call TRBJ1-1, with D perhaps matching TRBD1 (5 bases). Germline assignment: CDR1 SGHNT and CDR2 YYREEE (reference sequence). The CDR3 covers 16 residues. V was trimmed by 2 bases and J by 3 bases, leaving 17 bases between them. Full variable domain (missing parts from reference TRBV5-4 and TRBJ1-1): ETGVTQSPTHLIKTRGQQVTLRCSSQSGHNTVSWYQQALGQGPQFIFQYYREEENGRGNFPPRFSGLQFPNYSSELNVNALELDDSALYLCASSFGEIGDYTEAFFGQGTRLTVV.

The CDR3 here is CASGQGWETQYF. Written as DNA, the CDR3 is TGTGCCAGCGGACAGGGTTGGGAGACCCAGTACTTC. The chain combines TRBV19 with TRBJ2-5, with TRBD1 matching over 8 bases. Trimming took 9 bases from V and 5 from J; bases not matched to a gene: 5. Germline loops: CDR1 LNHDA, CDR2 SQIVND (reference sequence). The CDR3 is 12 residues long. The complete variable domain, with remaining parts taken from reference TRBV19 and TRBJ2-5, reads DGGITQSPKYLFRKEGQNVTLSCEQNLNHDAMYWYRQDPGQGLRLIYYSQIVNDFQKGDIAEGYSVSREKKESFPLTVTSAQKNPTAFYLCASGQGWETQYFGPGTRLLVL.

The chain uses TRBV30 and TRBJ1-4; TRBD1 aligns across 7 bases. CDR3 size: 13 residues. Germline lookup yields CDR1 GTSNPN and CDR2 SVGIG (reference sequence). The junction had 11 bases not matched to a gene; V was cut back by 8 bases and J by 8 bases. CDR3 bases: TGTGCCGGAACGGGACGCAGGGGGGAAAAACTGTTTTTT. It codes for CAGTGRRGEKLFF. Using reference TRBV30 and TRBJ1-4 for the parts outside the CDR3, the full variable domain is SQTIHQWPATLVQPVGSPLSLECTVEGTSNPNLYWYRQAAGRGLQLLFYSVGIGQISSEVPQNLSASRPQDRQFILSSKKLLLSDSGFYLCAGTGRRGEKLFFGSGTQLSVL.

The genes are TRBV4-1 and TRBJ1-5; 7 bases are a match to TRBD1. The CDR3 totals 17 residues. After removal of 1 base from V and 0 bases from J, the junction contained 6 bases not matched to a gene. CDR1 is MGHRA, CDR2 YSYEKL, per germline. The CDR3 bases are TGCGCCAGCAGCCAAGGGACAGGTCTTAATAGCAATCAGCCCCAGCATTTT. Translation: CASSQGTGLNSNQPQHF.

The chain joins TRBV21-1 to TRBJ1-1; the table's D call TRBD1 went unverified against the DNA. TRBV21-1 is annotated as a pseudogene. There are 16 residues in the CDR3. In nucleotides, the CDR3 is TGTGCCAGCAGCACCCGAGGGACAGGGAAGTGCACTGAAGCTTTCTTT. Translated: CASSTRGTGKCTEAFF.

The V call is TRBV5-6, the J call TRBJ1-2; perhaps TRBD1 as D (5 bases). This CDR3 has 13 amino acids. Trimming shortened V by 4 bases and J by 2 bases, and 9 bases separated the two germline ends. Per the germline V gene, CDR1 is SGHDT and CDR2 is YYEEEE. The CDR3 sequence: CASSRDRNYGYTF. The CDR3 coding sequence is TGTGCCAGCAGCCGAGACAGAAACTATGGCTACACCTTC.

The chain joins TRBV29-1 to TRBJ1-4, with no clear D. V was trimmed by 6 bases and J by 4 bases, leaving 15 bases between them. This CDR3 has 14 residues. Germline V gene lookup returns CDR1 SQVTM and CDR2 ANQGSEA. CDR3 amino acids: CSVAPEARNEKLFF. DNA for the CDR3: TGCAGCGTGGCCCCTGAGGCCCGTAATGAAAAACTGTTTTTT.

This sequence joins TRBV6-5 and TRBJ1-6; D is perhaps TRBD1 (5 bases). Deletions cut 6 bases from V and 8 bases from J, with 11 bases between. The germline CDR1 and CDR2 sequences are MNHEY and SVGAGI. CDR3 length: 13 amino acids. CDR3 in DNA: TGTGCCAGCAGGGGAGGGGTGGATTCACCCCTCCACTTT. Translating gives CASRGGVDSPLHF.

On this clone: Additional DNA sequences in this sample encode the identical CDR3. The genes are TRBV5-1 and TRBJ2-7, with 10 nucleotides matching TRBD2. The CDR3 has 15 amino acids. Germline V gene data show CDR1 as SGHRS and CDR2 as YFSETQ. Unmatched junction bases numbered 4, after V lost 0 bases and J lost 4 bases. The CDR3 loop is CASSLALAGVYEQYF. CDR3 sequence (DNA): TGCGCCAGCAGCTTGGCCCTAGCGGGGGTTTACGAGCAGTACTTC.

The CDR3 region has the DNA TGTGCCAGCAGTTACTCCCGAGGGGGTGGGGAAAAACTGTTTTTT. Its translation is CASSYSRGGGEKLFF. This sequence joins TRBV6-5 and TRBJ1-4; TRBD1 might be the D (6 bases). CDR1 MNHEY and CDR2 SVGAGI come from the germline V gene. V lost 0 bases and J lost 8, with 13 bases in between. There are 15 residues in the CDR3.

The V call is TRBV19, the J call TRBJ2-7; the D gene is possibly TRBD2 (6 bases). Trimming stripped 3 bases from V and 0 bases from J, with 9 bases between. Germline CDR1 LNHDA, CDR2 SQIVND (reference sequence). The CDR3 runs 14 residues. For the CDR3, the DNA is TGTGCCAGTAGTATCGAAGCGGGCTCCTACGAGCAGTACTTC. This encodes CASSIEAGSYEQYF.

The V and J genes are TRBV9 and TRBJ2-7, with a possible D match to TRBD2 (5 bases). The germline V gene encodes CDR1 SGDLS and CDR2 YYNGEE. Trimming took 0 bases from V and 3 from J, leaving 10 bases between them. CDR3 length: 14 residues. CDR3 nucleotide sequence: TGTGCCAGCAGCGTAGACGGCGGAGGCTACGAGCAGTACTTC. It is translated as CASSVDGGGYEQYF.

The chain combines TRBV29-1 with TRBJ1-5; 9 nucleotides match TRBD1. The CDR3 sequence is 12 residues long. CDR1 is SQVTM, CDR2 ANQGSEA, per germline. V gave up 6 bases and J gave up 5 bases; unmatched junction bases: 2. DNA for the CDR3: TGCAGCGTGGGACAGGGCTATCAGCCCCAGCATTTT. It is translated as CSVGQGYQPQHF. Drawing the rest from reference TRBV29-1 and TRBJ1-5, the complete variable domain is SAVISQKPSRDICQRGTSLTIQCQVDSQVTMMFWYRQQPGQSLTLIATANQGSEATYESGFVIDKFPISRPNLTFSTLTVSNMSPEDSSIYLCSVGQGYQPQHFGDGTRLSIL.

This clone appeared a few times. The chain is built from TRBV2 and TRBJ1-1; D unresolved. The germline V and J ends were trimmed by 3 bases and 2 bases, with 7 bases remaining between them. CDR1 is SNHLY, CDR2 FYNNEI, per germline. The CDR3 covers 13 residues. The CDR3 DNA reads as TGTGCCAGCAGTGAGTTCAGAAACACTGAAGCTTTCTTT. Translated: CASSEFRNTEAFF.

The genes are TRBV7-6 and TRBJ2-5; 7 bases align to TRBD2. The junction had 11 bases not matched to a gene; V was cut back by 5 bases and J by 2 bases. The CDR3 sequence is 16 residues long. The germline V gene has CDR1 SGHVS and CDR2 FNYEAQ. The CDR3 region is CASSEGQTRGQETQYF. The CDR3 bases are TGTGCCAGCAGCGAGGGTCAAACGCGGGGGCAAGAGACCCAGTACTTC. The entire variable domain, with the rest obtained from reference TRBV7-6 and TRBJ2-5, is as follows: GAGVSQSPRYKVTKRGQDVALRCDPISGHVSLYWYRQALGQGPEFLTYFNYEAQQDKSGLPNDRFSAERPEGSISTLTIQRTEQRDSAMYRCASSEGQTRGQETQYFGPGTRLLVL.

On this clone itself: Germline is not matched at one junction end, which may reflect a read error. The chain combines TRBV5-6 with TRBJ1-6; TRBD1 aligns across 7 bases. The length of the CDR3 is 13 residues. Per germline, CDR1 SGHDT and CDR2 YYEEEE. CDR3 nucleotide sequence: TGTGCAAGCAACAGGGGATATAATTCACCCCTCCACTTT. Translated, it gives CASNRGYNSPLHF.